Listed here are 26 T cell receptor beta chains from one sample, sequenced in a study of OX40 agonist ivuxolimab in advanced cancers. Clones were read by immunoSEQ multiplex PCR, and TCRdb kept only the in-frame ones, dropping some. The table records around 15,000 clones, 70% to 90% of them present only once. The sample here was CD4+ or CD8+ T cells sorted from blood, taken in a trial of the OX40 agonist ivuxolimab. All receptors come from an adult with an advanced solid tumor such as melanoma, head and neck, liver or kidney cancer.

This chain links TRBV29-1 with TRBJ2-1, with 8 bases identical to TRBD1. V shed 4 bases, J shed 6 bases, and the junction held 14 bases outside the gene matches. The CDR3 totals 16 residues. CDR1 is SQVTM, CDR2 ANQGSEA, per germline. CDR3 region: CSVGGSGTGRGNEQFF. In DNA form, the CDR3 reads TGCAGCGTTGGGGGGTCCGGGACAGGTCGGGGCAATGAGCAGTTCTTC.

CDR3 sequence: CSVYTSGQESNGYTF. The CDR3 nucleotides are TGCAGCGTCTACACGTCGGGGCAGGAGAGCAATGGCTACACCTTC. The chain joins TRBV29-1 to TRBJ1-2, with D possibly matching TRBD1 (5 bases). Germline CDR1 and CDR2: SQVTM and ANQGSEA. V was shortened by 6 bases and J by 6 bases, with 23 bases between the two germline ends. The CDR3 length is 15 residues.

V is TRBV4-3 and J is TRBJ2-3, with D perhaps matching TRBD2 (7 bases). The V end was cut by 1 base, the J end by 0 bases, with 11 bases between. This CDR3 is 16 amino acids long. Germline CDR1 is LGHNA and CDR2 is YSLEER. The CDR3 nucleotides are TGCGCCAGCAGCCAAGGCGGGGGCCCTAGCACAGATACGCAGTATTTT. It translates to CASSQGGGPSTDTQYF.

The rearrangement links TRBV5-1 to TRBJ2-7; D is possibly TRBD1 (5 bases). Germline assignment: CDR1 SGHRS and CDR2 YFSETQ. The V gene lost 5 bases and the J gene lost 7 bases, with 13 bases spanning the gap. This CDR3 has 12 residues. The CDR3 sequence is CASREAGNEQYF. DNA of the CDR3: TGCGCCAGCAGAGAGGCAGGGAATGAGCAGTACTTC.

This sequence joins TRBV7-8 and TRBJ2-1; D is unclear. The CDR3 is made up of 15 amino acids. The V end lost 5 bases, the J end lost 2 bases, and 13 bases lay between the germline ends. CDR1 is SGHVS, CDR2 FQNEAQ, per germline. The CDR3 protein is CASSPAAATYNEQFF. The CDR3, as DNA: TGTGCCAGCAGCCCCGCGGCCGCGACCTACAATGAGCAGTTCTTC.

The V call is TRBV5-4, the J call TRBJ1-1, with 7 positions matching TRBD1. This CDR3 comprises 13 residues. The J segment lost 6 bases and the V segment lost 1 base, leaving 3 bases of the junction unmatched. Germline-derived CDR1 and CDR2 are SGHNT and YYREEE (reference sequence). Here the CDR3 DNA reads TGTGCCAGCAGCTTGAGGGGGCGGCCTGAAGCTTTCTTT. Translated: CASSLRGRPEAFF.

V gene TRBV7-9 combines with J gene TRBJ2-2; D call uncertain. CDR3 length: 14 amino acids. Germline CDR1 reads SEHNR; CDR2 reads FQNEAQ (reference sequence). The ends were cut back, 7 bases at V and 4 bases at J, with 13 bases in the middle. The CDR3 bases are TGTGCCAGCATTGCTGGCGGTGGCACCGGGGAGCTGTTTTTT. Protein product: CASIAGGGTGELFF.

The rearrangement links TRBV28 to TRBJ2-5; 7 nucleotides line up with TRBD1. From germline, CDR1 is MDHEN and CDR2 SYDVKM. CDR3 length equals 15 residues. Trimming at V came to 7 bases and at J to 5 bases, leaving 13 bases not matched to a gene. The CDR3 protein is CASIPLDREMETQYF. The CDR3 DNA is TGTGCCAGCATTCCTTTAGACAGGGAGATGGAGACCCAGTACTTC.

The chain couples TRBV13 to TRBJ2-1; 9 bases agree with TRBD2. The CDR3 runs to 13 residues. Looked up from germline, CDR1 is PRHDT and CDR2 is FYEKMQ (reference sequence). Trimming took 5 bases from V and 11 from J; bases not matched to a gene: 7. The CDR3 DNA is TGTGCCAGCAGCCATGGGACTAGCAGTCAGCAGTTCTTC. Translated, it gives CASSHGTSSQQFF.

This rearrangement joins TRBV4-1 to TRBJ2-7; 7 bases match TRBD1. The length of the CDR3 is 16 residues. The V and J ends lost 1 base and 0 bases, in that order; junction bases with no gene match: 6. Looked up from germline, CDR1 is MGHRA and CDR2 is YSYEKL. As DNA, the CDR3 is TGCGCCAGCAGCCAAGGCCTGACAGGGAGCTCCTACGAGCAGTACTTC. Its protein product is CASSQGLTGSSYEQYF.

The chain combines TRBV19 with TRBJ1-2; D is possibly TRBD1 (5 bases). The CDR3 is made up of 13 amino acids. In germline, CDR1 is LNHDA, CDR2 SQIVND (reference sequence). V was shortened by 1 base and J by 8 bases, with 11 bases between the two germline ends. The CDR3 sequence: CASSIGRVEGYTF. The CDR3 DNA sequence: TGTGCCAGTAGTATAGGCAGGGTAGAAGGCTACACCTTC.

This rearrangement joins TRBV9 to TRBJ2-7, with D possibly TRBD2 on 5 matching bases. The CDR3 runs to 14 residues. Germline V lookup: CDR1 SGDLS, CDR2 YYNGEE. Trimming took 0 bases from V and 1 from J, leaving 8 bases between them. The CDR3 nucleotides are TGTGCCAGCAGCGTAGTTGAGGGTTCCTACGAGCAGTACTTC. It specifies CASSVVEGSYEQYF.

There are a few counts of this clone. The chain recombines TRBV27 with TRBJ2-1; D is unresolved. Germline CDR1 reads MNHEY; CDR2 reads SMNVEV (reference sequence). V was pared by 3 bases and J by 6 bases, with 15 bases between. The CDR3 runs 15 residues. The DNA for the CDR3 is TGTGCCAGCAGTTTGTTGCCCCCCTCGCGCAATGAGCAGTTCTTC. It codes for CASSLLPPSRNEQFF.

This clone is medium-sized (0.01 to 0.1%) in the sample. A read error may explain this, as a much larger clone is one base away. The gene calls are TRBV9 and TRBJ2-7; maybe TRBD2 (7 bases). Germline CDR1 SGDLS, CDR2 YYNGEE. V was trimmed by 3 bases and J by 4 bases, leaving 11 bases between them. This CDR3 has 13 amino acids. The CDR3 sequence: CASSGEGGYEQYF. The CDR3 nucleotides read TGTGCCAGCAGCGGCGAGGGGGGGTACGAGCAGTACTTC.

The J gene is TRBJ2-3, the V gene TRBV7-3, with 7 bases that match TRBD2. The CDR3 sequence is 16 residues long. The V and J ends lost 5 bases and 0 bases, in that order; junction bases with no gene match: 8. Germline loops: CDR1 SGHTA, CDR2 FQGTGA. CDR3 loop: CASSGPSGLSTDTQYF. The CDR3 DNA follows: TGTGCCAGCAGCGGACCTAGCGGACTTAGCACAGATACGCAGTATTTT. The full variable domain, its missing parts supplied by reference TRBV7-3 and TRBJ2-3, is GAGVSQTPSNKVTEKGKYVELRCDPISGHTALYWYRQSLGQGPEFLIYFQGTGAADDSGLPNDRFFAVRPEGSVSTLKIQRTERGDSAVYLCASSGPSGLSTDTQYFGPGTRLTVL.

CDR3 residues: CAWSGGLGRIQNTEAFF. The CDR3 bases are TGTGCCTGGAGTGGAGGTCTCGGTAGGATACAGAACACTGAAGCTTTCTTT. The chain has TRBV30 and TRBJ1-1; D gene unclear. The CDR3 is made up of 17 amino acids. Germline V CDR1 and CDR2: GTSNPN, SVGIG (reference sequence). Trimming removed 1 base from V and 1 base from J, with 19 bases in between.

This clone was found a few times. The rearrangement uses TRBV5-6 and TRBJ2-7; TRBD1 or TRBD2 may be the D gene (5 bases each). Germline V gene sequence: CDR1 SGHDT, CDR2 YYEEEE. CDR3 length: 14 residues. Trimming shortened V by 4 bases and J by 0 bases, and 11 bases separated the two germline ends. CDR3 in amino acids: CASSPGAASYEQYF. The CDR3 DNA sequence: TGTGCCAGCAGCCCCGGGGCGGCCTCCTACGAGCAGTACTTC.

The rearrangement joins TRBV29-1 to TRBJ2-3; D is undetermined. Germline assignment: CDR1 SQVTM and CDR2 ANQGSEA. Trimming pared 4 bases from V and 2 bases from J, leaving 10 bases between. This CDR3 region has 13 residues. This chain's CDR3 is CSVGDLNTDTQYF. DNA of the CDR3: TGCAGCGTTGGGGATCTAAACACAGATACGCAGTATTTT.

This clone was detected a few times. The chain uses TRBV7-9 and TRBJ2-7; 7 positions agree with TRBD1. V gave up 5 bases and J gave up 2 bases; unmatched junction bases: 3. The CDR3 runs 13 residues. Germline-derived CDR1 and CDR2 are SEHNR and FQNEAQ (reference sequence). In nucleotides, the CDR3 is TGTGCCAGCAGCGGACAGGTTGCCTACGAGCAGTACTTC. Amino acids: CASSGQVAYEQYF.

V gene TRBV10-3 combines with J gene TRBJ2-7; TRBD2 agrees at 12 bases. Germline V CDR1 and CDR2: ENHRY, SYGVKD. The CDR3 sequence is 14 residues long. V dropped 5 bases and J dropped 3; count of bases not matched to a gene: 2. CDR3 DNA: TGTGCCATCAGTCCGACTAGCGGGGGCTACGAGCAGTACTTC. Amino acids: CAISPTSGGYEQYF.

The chain recombines TRBV4-3 with TRBJ2-3, with D possibly TRBD2 on 6 matching bases. The CDR3 is made up of 18 amino acids. V lost 4 bases, J lost 1 base, and 21 bases lay in between. The V gene's germline CDR1 is LGHNA and CDR2 YSLEER. CDR3 in amino acids: CASSRDGRSTSRTDTQYF. The CDR3 DNA is TGCGCCAGCAGCCGGGATGGAAGGAGCACTAGCCGCACAGATACGCAGTATTTT.

The rearrangement links TRBV7-9 to TRBJ2-1; TRBD2 agrees at 13 bases. Trimming took 3 bases from V and 0 from J; bases not matched to a gene: 8. Germline-derived CDR1 and CDR2 are SEHNR and FQNEAQ (reference sequence). CDR3 length equals 19 residues. CDR3 sequence: CASSFRTSGGTSSYNEQFF. CDR3 DNA sequence: TGTGCCAGCAGCTTTAGGACTAGCGGGGGAACTAGCTCCTACAATGAGCAGTTCTTC. Together with reference TRBV7-9 and TRBJ2-1, the CDR3 gives the full variable domain: DTGVSQNPRHKITKRGQNVTFRCDPISEHNRLYWYRQTLGQGPEFLTYFQNEAQLEKSRLLSDRFSAERPKGSFSTLEIQRTEQGDSAMYLCASSFRTSGGTSSYNEQFFGPGTRLTVL.

This clone appeared a few times. The rearrangement joins TRBV28 to TRBJ1-5; 10 nucleotides agree with TRBD1. This CDR3 spans 15 amino acids. Germline CDR1 reads MDHEN; CDR2 reads SYDVKM. The trim removed 5 bases at V and 4 bases at J, leaving 5 bases unmatched. CDR3 bases: TGTGCCAGCAGTCCCGGGACAGGGGTAAATCAGCCCCAGCATTTT. Its translation is CASSPGTGVNQPQHF.

Here the CDR3 reads CASSGSSYNEQFF. The CDR3 DNA is TGCGCCAGCAGCGGGAGCTCCTACAATGAGCAGTTCTTC. V is TRBV5-1 and J is TRBJ2-1, with D possibly matching TRBD2 (5 bases). Deletions cut 4 bases from V and 0 bases from J, with 5 bases between. This CDR3 has 13 residues. Germline lookup yields CDR1 SGHRS and CDR2 YFSETQ.

This clone was counted a single time. V gene TRBV4-3 combines with J gene TRBJ1-1, with 9 nucleotides matching TRBD1. The junction had 11 bases not matched to a gene; V was cut back by 4 bases and J by 11 bases. From germline, CDR1 is LGHNA and CDR2 YSLEER. The CDR3 has 14 amino acids. The CDR3 loop is CASSPTWTGAFAFF. For the CDR3, the DNA is TGCGCCAGCAGCCCCACGTGGACAGGGGCATTTGCTTTCTTT.

The chain joins TRBV7-9 to TRBJ2-5, with D perhaps matching TRBD1 (7 bases). This CDR3 spans 12 amino acids. CDR1 SEHNR and CDR2 FQNEAQ come from the germline V gene (reference sequence). Trimming removed 6 bases at V and 14 bases at J, with 19 bases between. The CDR3 sequence: CASRGLDREIYF. CDR3 in DNA: TGTGCCAGCAGGGGACTTGACAGGGAAATCTACTTC.